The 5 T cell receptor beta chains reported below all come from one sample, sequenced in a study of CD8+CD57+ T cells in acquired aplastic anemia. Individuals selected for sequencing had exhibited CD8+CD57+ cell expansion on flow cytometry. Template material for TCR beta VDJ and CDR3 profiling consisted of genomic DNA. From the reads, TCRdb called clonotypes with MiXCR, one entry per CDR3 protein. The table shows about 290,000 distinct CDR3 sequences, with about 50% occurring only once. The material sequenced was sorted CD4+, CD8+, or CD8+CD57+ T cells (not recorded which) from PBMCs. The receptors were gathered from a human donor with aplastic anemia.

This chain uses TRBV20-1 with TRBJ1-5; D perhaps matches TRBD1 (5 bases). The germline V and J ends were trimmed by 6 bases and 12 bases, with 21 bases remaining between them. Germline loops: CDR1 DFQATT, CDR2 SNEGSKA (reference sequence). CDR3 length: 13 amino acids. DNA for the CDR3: TGCAGTGCCACAGGACAAGGTGGGGCCGGCCAGCATTTT. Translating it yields CSATGQGGAGQHF.

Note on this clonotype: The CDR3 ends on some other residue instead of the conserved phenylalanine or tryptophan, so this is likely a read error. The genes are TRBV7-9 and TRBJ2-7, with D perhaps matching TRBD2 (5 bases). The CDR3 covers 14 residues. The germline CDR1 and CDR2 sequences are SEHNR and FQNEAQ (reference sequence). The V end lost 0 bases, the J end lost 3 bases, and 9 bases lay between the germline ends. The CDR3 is CASSLAPGIYEQYS. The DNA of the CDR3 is TGTGCCAGCAGCTTAGCTCCGGGAATCTACGAGCAGTACTCC.

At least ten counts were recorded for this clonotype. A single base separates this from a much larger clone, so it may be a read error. The CDR3 coding sequence is TGTGCCATCAACCCGGGGGGGGTCAGCTACGAGCAGTACTTC. Its protein product is CAINPGGVSYEQYF. The rearrangement uses TRBV10-3 and TRBJ2-7; the match to TRBD2 covers 8 bases. Germline values: CDR1 ENHRY, CDR2 SYGVKD. V lost 7 bases, J lost 3 bases, and 8 bases stayed unmatched. The CDR3 totals 14 residues.

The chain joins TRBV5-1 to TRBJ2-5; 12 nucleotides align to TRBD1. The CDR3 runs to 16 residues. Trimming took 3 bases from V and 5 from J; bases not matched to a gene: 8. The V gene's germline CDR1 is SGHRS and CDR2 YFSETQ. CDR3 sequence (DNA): TGCGCCAGCAGCTGGGGGGACAGGGGGCTGGGTGAGACCCAGTACTTC. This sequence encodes CASSWGDRGLGETQYF.

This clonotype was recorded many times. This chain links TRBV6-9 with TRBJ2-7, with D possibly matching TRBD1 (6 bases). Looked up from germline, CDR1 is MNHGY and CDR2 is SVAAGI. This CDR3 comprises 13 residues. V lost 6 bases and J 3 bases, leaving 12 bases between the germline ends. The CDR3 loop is CASRQGHFYEQYF. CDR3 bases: TGTGCCAGCAGGCAGGGGCACTTCTACGAGCAGTACTTC.